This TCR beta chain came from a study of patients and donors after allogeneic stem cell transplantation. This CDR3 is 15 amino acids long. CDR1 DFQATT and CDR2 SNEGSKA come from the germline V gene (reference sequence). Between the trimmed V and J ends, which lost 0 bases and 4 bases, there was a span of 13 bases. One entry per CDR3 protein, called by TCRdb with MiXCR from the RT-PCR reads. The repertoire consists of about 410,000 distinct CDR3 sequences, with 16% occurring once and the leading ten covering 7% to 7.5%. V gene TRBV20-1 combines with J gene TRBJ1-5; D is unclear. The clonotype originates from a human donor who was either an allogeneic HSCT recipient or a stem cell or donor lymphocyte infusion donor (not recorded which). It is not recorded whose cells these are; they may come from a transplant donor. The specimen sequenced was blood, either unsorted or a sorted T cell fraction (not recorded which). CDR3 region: CSARDPSPPNQPQHF. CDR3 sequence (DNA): TGCAGTGCTAGAGATCCCTCCCCACCGAATCAGCCCCAGCATTTT.